Following are 31 T cell receptor beta chains from one sample sequenced in a study of T cell responses to AZD1222 COVID-19 vaccine. Here immunoSEQ multiplex PCR was the method, and the copy in TCRdb shows in-frame clones only, minus some. The sample holds 78,000 or so clones, around 82% seen once. The sample here was peripheral blood, taken 28 days after the second AZD1222 dose. All receptors come from an adult who received the AZD1222 COVID-19 vaccine.

This clone was detected once. V gene TRBV18 combines with J gene TRBJ2-2, with 12 bases aligning to TRBD1. The CDR3 sequence is 17 residues long. Trimming cost V 3 bases and J 5 bases; bases outside gene matches: 7. Germline V CDR1 and CDR2: KGHSH, LQKENI. The CDR3 protein is CASSPVGQGARTGELFF. In nucleotides, the CDR3 is TGTGCCAGCTCACCGGTGGGACAGGGGGCAAGGACCGGGGAGCTGTTTTTT.

The chain carries TRBV28 and TRBJ1-1; TRBD1 matches 8 bases. This CDR3 comprises 14 residues. Germline assignment: CDR1 MDHEN and CDR2 SYDVKM. The V segment lost 2 bases and the J segment 5 bases; nucleotides outside the gene matches: 4. CDR3 DNA sequence: TGTGCCAGCAGTTTACAGGGGGCGCGGACTGAAGCTTTCTTT. It yields the protein CASSLQGARTEAFF.

The J gene is TRBJ1-6, the V gene TRBV27; no clear D. The CDR3 covers 14 residues. Germline CDR1 is MNHEY and CDR2 is SMNVEV (reference sequence). V gave up 5 bases and J gave up 9 bases, with 14 bases separating them. CDR3 protein: CASSPRVMGSPLHF. The CDR3 DNA is TGTGCCAGCAGTCCAAGGGTCATGGGTTCACCCCTCCACTTT.

V and J are TRBV27 and TRBJ1-4; D unresolved. Germline CDR1 MNHEY, CDR2 SMNVEV (reference sequence). With 0 bases removed from V and 4 bases from J, the gap between germline ends came to 3 bases. This CDR3 contains 13 residues. Here the CDR3 DNA reads TGTGCCAGCAGTTTATCGGGTAATGAAAAACTGTTTTTT. Translating it yields CASSLSGNEKLFF.

The rearrangement uses TRBV3-1 (or the pseudogene TRBV3-2) and TRBJ2-1; 9 nucleotides line up with TRBD2. Germline values: CDR1 LGHDT, CDR2 YNNKEL (reference sequence). V shed 7 bases, J shed 2 bases, and the junction held 3 bases outside the gene matches. The CDR3 contains 14 residues. The CDR3 nucleotides read TGTGCCAGCACCGTAGCGGGGGCCTACAATGAGCAGTTCTTC. Its translation is CASTVAGAYNEQFF.

This clone was recorded once. The DNA for the CDR3 is TGTGCCAGCAGCTTTCACGGACTAGACAATGAGCAGTTCTTC. It yields the protein CASSFHGLDNEQFF. The chain carries TRBV7-9 and TRBJ2-1, with 7 bases matching TRBD2. Germline CDR1 reads SEHNR; CDR2 reads FQNEAQ (reference sequence). The CDR3 loop spans 14 amino acids. V lost 3 bases and J lost 5; bases outside the gene matches: 4.

This clone was detected once. The chain carries TRBV19 and TRBJ2-5; 13 bases are a match to TRBD2. CDR1 and CDR2 (germline): LNHDA, SQIVND (reference sequence). The CDR3 has 15 residues. V trimming: 5 bases; J trimming: 4 bases; junction bases outside the gene matches: 4. The CDR3 nucleotides read TGTGCCAGTAGTGTGGGACTAGCGGGGTCAGAGACCCAGTACTTC. It yields the protein CASSVGLAGSETQYF. Full variable domain (outside the CDR3, taken from reference TRBV19 and TRBJ2-5): DGGITQSPKYLFRKEGQNVTLSCEQNLNHDAMYWYRQDPGQGLRLIYYSQIVNDFQKGDIAEGYSVSREKKESFPLTVTSAQKNPTAFYLCASSVGLAGSETQYFGPGTRLLVL.

CDR3 sequence: CASTRGGATEAFF. CDR3 in DNA: TGTGCCAGCACCCGGGGAGGGGCCACTGAAGCTTTCTTT. The J gene is TRBJ1-1, the V gene TRBV9; D may be TRBD1 (5 bases). The germline V gene encodes CDR1 SGDLS and CDR2 YYNGEE. The CDR3 totals 13 residues. V lost 6 bases, J lost 4 bases, and 13 bases lay in between. The full variable domain, rest sourced from reference TRBV9 and TRBJ1-1, is DSGVTQTPKHLITATGQRVTLRCSPRSGDLSVYWYQQSLDQGLQFLIQYYNGEERAKGNILERFSAQQFPDLHSELNLSSLELGDSALYFCASTRGGATEAFFGQGTRLTVV.

The chain links TRBV18 to TRBJ1-1; D is unclear. This CDR3 has 14 amino acids. Germline assignment: CDR1 KGHSH and CDR2 LQKENI. V was shortened by 4 bases and J by 2 bases, with 11 bases between the two germline ends. The CDR3, as DNA: TGTGCCAGCTCACAATCGCCGGATAACACTGAAGCTTTCTTT. Its translation is CASSQSPDNTEAFF.

This clone appeared a few times. The chain couples TRBV7-9 to TRBJ1-2; D perhaps matches TRBD1 (6 bases). Trimming shortened V by 4 bases and J by 3 bases, and 24 bases separated the two germline ends. This CDR3 has 18 amino acids. Per germline, CDR1 SEHNR and CDR2 FQNEAQ (reference sequence). The CDR3 region has the DNA TGTGCCAGCAGCTCAACAGGGAATCTATCGATAAAATACTATGGCTACACCTTC. This codes for CASSSTGNLSIKYYGYTF.

This sequence joins TRBV19 and TRBJ2-1, with a tentative D call TRBD1 (6 bases). The V end lost 5 bases, the J end lost 10 bases, and 12 bases lay between the germline ends. Germline CDR1 LNHDA, CDR2 SQIVND (reference sequence). CDR3 length equals 12 residues. CDR3 loop: CASSSRQAEQFF. For the CDR3, the DNA is TGTGCCAGTAGTTCCCGACAGGCCGAGCAGTTCTTC.

The rearrangement joins TRBV6-5 to TRBJ1-4; the D is unclear. V lost 11 bases and J lost 5, with 9 bases in between. Per the germline V gene, CDR1 is MNHEY and CDR2 is SVGAGI. This CDR3 region has 11 residues. The CDR3: CASGRNEKLFF. The CDR3 bases are TGTGCCTCTGGGCGGAATGAAAAACTGTTTTTT.

The rearrangement joins TRBV11-1 to TRBJ2-1, with a possible D match to TRBD1 (6 bases). The CDR3 runs to 13 residues. V shed 7 bases and J shed 6 bases, with 13 bases lying between them. The germline V gene encodes CDR1 SGHAT and CDR2 FQDESV (reference sequence). In DNA, the CDR3 is TGTGCCAGCACCCTAGGGGGTTCCAATGAGCAGTTCTTC. This translates into CASTLGGSNEQFF.

This clone is a singleton in its sample. Other DNA variants within this sample encode the same CDR3. The V and J genes are TRBV7-6 and TRBJ1-6; 8 bases agree with TRBD1. The CDR3 is 14 amino acids. The germline CDR1 and CDR2 sequences are SGHVS and FNYEAQ. With 4 bases clipped from V and 7 bases from J, the junction kept 3 bases outside the gene matches. The DNA for the CDR3 is TGTGCCAGCAGCTCAGACAGGGGAAATTCACCCCTCCACTTT. Protein product: CASSSDRGNSPLHF.

This chain connects TRBV27 to TRBJ1-2, with D tentatively TRBD1 (5 bases). Germline-derived CDR1 and CDR2 are MNHEY and SMNVEV (reference sequence). The CDR3 consists of 15 residues. Between the trimmed V and J ends, which lost 6 bases and 2 bases, there was a span of 16 bases. The CDR3 loop reads CASRKGPGRNYGYTF. CDR3 DNA sequence: TGTGCCAGCAGAAAGGGGCCAGGGCGAAACTATGGCTACACCTTC.

The chain has TRBV27 and TRBJ2-7; 8 bases line up with TRBD1. Per the germline V gene, CDR1 is MNHEY and CDR2 is SMNVEV (reference sequence). The length of the CDR3 is 16 residues. J lost 0 bases, V lost 3 bases, and 7 bases had no gene match. The CDR3 region has the DNA TGTGCCAGCAGTTTCCTCGACGACAGGGGCTCCTACGAGCAGTACTTC. It specifies CASSFLDDRGSYEQYF.

This chain connects TRBV30 to TRBJ1-2, with D possibly TRBD1 on 6 matching bases. The CDR3 runs 16 residues. V was cut by 4 bases and J by 5 bases, with 23 bases left in between. Germline V lookup: CDR1 GTSNPN, CDR2 SVGIG (reference sequence). The CDR3: CAWIGTQNNEGYGYTF. The CDR3 region has the DNA TGTGCCTGGATCGGGACACAGAACAACGAGGGGTATGGCTACACCTTC.

V gene TRBV5-6 combines with J gene TRBJ2-5, with D perhaps matching TRBD1 (5 bases). In germline, CDR1 is SGHDT, CDR2 YYEEEE. V gave up 2 bases and J gave up 4 bases, with 12 bases separating them. CDR3 length: 14 amino acids. The DNA of the CDR3 is TGTGCCAGCAGCTTAGAACAGGAACGAGAGACCCAGTACTTC. Encoded protein: CASSLEQERETQYF.

The J gene is TRBJ2-2, the V gene TRBV9, with D unresolved. CDR3 length: 15 residues. Trimming left V 4 bases short and J 0 bases short, with 10 bases between. The germline V gene encodes CDR1 SGDLS and CDR2 YYNGEE. CDR3 nucleotide sequence: TGTGCCAGCAGCCCCGACGGCGCGAACACCGGGGAGCTGTTTTTT. Translating gives CASSPDGANTGELFF.

The genes are TRBV21-1 and TRBJ2-7. TRBV21-1 is shown as a pseudogene. The length of the CDR3 is 8 residues. CDR3 amino acids: CASSKGHF. In DNA form, the CDR3 reads TGTGCCAGCAGCAAGGGACACTTC.

This chain connects TRBV11-3 to TRBJ2-2; 8 positions agree with TRBD1. The CDR3 has 14 amino acids. The V gene end was trimmed by 4 bases and the J gene end by 4 bases; junction bases not matched to a gene: 2. The germline V gene encodes CDR1 SGHNT and CDR2 YENEEA. This CDR3 is CASSSDRVTGELFF. The CDR3 nucleotides are TGTGCCAGCAGCTCGGACAGGGTCACCGGGGAGCTGTTTTTT.

This CDR3 is CASSTPLAMASYNEQFF. The CDR3 nucleotides are TGTGCCAGTAGTACCCCACTAGCGATGGCCTCCTACAATGAGCAGTTCTTC. The chain has TRBV19 and TRBJ2-1; 7 nucleotides match TRBD2. This CDR3 has 17 amino acids. V trimming: 4 bases; J trimming: 0 bases; junction bases outside the gene matches: 9. CDR1 is LNHDA, CDR2 SQIVND, per germline (reference sequence).

The chain recombines TRBV30 with TRBJ1-6; D unresolved. This CDR3 contains 13 residues. V lost 3 bases to trimming and J lost 5 bases, with 8 bases between them. Germline V lookup: CDR1 GTSNPN, CDR2 SVGIG (reference sequence). CDR3 region: CAWRPSNNSPLHF. CDR3 in DNA: TGTGCCTGGAGGCCCAGCAATAATTCACCCCTCCACTTT.

The chain employs TRBV12-3 or TRBV12-4 and TRBJ1-5; perhaps TRBD1 as D (5 bases). The V and J ends lost 3 bases and 6 bases respectively, with 9 bases between them. This CDR3 is 13 amino acids long. CDR3 amino acids: CASSLGEVQPQHF. The DNA of the CDR3 is TGTGCCAGCAGTTTGGGGGAGGTTCAGCCCCAGCATTTT.

This clone was recorded a few times. V usage is TRBV9 and J usage is TRBJ2-1, with 8 bases aligning to TRBD2. CDR3 length equals 17 residues. The V gene's germline CDR1 is SGDLS and CDR2 YYNGEE. The junction had 7 bases not matched to a gene; V was cut back by 0 bases and J by 2 bases. The CDR3 DNA sequence: TGTGCCAGCAGCGTAGACTATAGTAGCGGGGCCTACAATGAGCAGTTCTTC. Translating gives CASSVDYSSGAYNEQFF.

This chain uses TRBV6-5 with TRBJ1-2; 7 bases fit TRBD1. With 2 bases clipped from V and 2 bases from J, the junction kept 2 bases outside the gene matches. This CDR3 contains 14 residues. Germline V gene sequence: CDR1 MNHEY, CDR2 SVGAGI. In DNA form, the CDR3 reads TGTGCCAGCAGTTACCCGGGACAGAACTATGGCTACACCTTC. Its translation is CASSYPGQNYGYTF.

The chain joins TRBV2 to TRBJ1-3; D uncertain. The CDR3 sequence is 15 residues long. Between the trimmed V and J ends, which lost 6 bases and 0 bases, there was a span of 12 bases. CDR1 is SNHLY and CDR2 is FYNNEI in the germline V gene. In DNA form, the CDR3 reads TGTGCCAGCAGCGAACAAGCCTCCTCTGGAAACACCATATATTTT. It encodes CASSEQASSGNTIYF.

This rearrangement joins TRBV28 to TRBJ2-7, with D unclear. There are 12 residues in the CDR3. Germline assignment: CDR1 MDHEN and CDR2 SYDVKM. Trimming removed 4 bases from V and 3 bases from J, with 7 bases in between. The CDR3 region has the DNA TGTGCCAGCAGTTCCCCGGGCTACGAGCAGTACTTC. Translated: CASSSPGYEQYF.

This clone was counted between two and nine times. The chain links TRBV5-1 to TRBJ2-3; possibly TRBD2 for D (5 bases). V lost 8 bases and J 3 bases, leaving 22 bases between the germline ends. CDR1 and CDR2 (germline): SGHRS, YFSETQ. CDR3 length equals 16 residues. The CDR3 DNA follows: TGCGCCAGTAGGAGACCAATCCGAGCGGAAACAGATACGCAGTATTTT. It encodes CASRRPIRAETDTQYF.

The rearrangement joins TRBV7-9 to TRBJ2-1; weak D call: TRBD1 (6 bases). The V gene's germline CDR1 is SEHNR and CDR2 FQNEAQ (reference sequence). This CDR3 spans 12 amino acids. V lost 3 bases to trimming and J lost 6 bases, with 6 bases between them. CDR3 sequence (DNA): TGTGCCAGCAGCTTCAGGGGCAATGAGCAGTTCTTC. This codes for CASSFRGNEQFF.

The rearrangement links TRBV5-8 to TRBJ1-1, with no clear D. The CDR3 loop spans 13 amino acids. Germline CDR1 and CDR2: SGHTS and YDEGEE. V shed 4 bases and J shed 3 bases, with 10 bases lying between them. CDR3 coding DNA: TGTGCCAGCAGCCCCCGCGTGGACACTGAAGCTTTCTTT. Amino acids: CASSPRVDTEAFF.